The table lists the clone carrying this TCR beta chain with a few counts. Its antigen is currently unknown. The CDR3 is 13 amino acids. CDR1 MNHEY and CDR2 SMNVEV come from the germline V gene (reference sequence). Trimming stripped 3 bases from V and 6 bases from J, with 6 bases between. This sample was taken from a study of Graves' ophthalmopathy and Graves' hyperthyroidism. In the study overall: Peripheral blood sampling occurred at initial diagnosis, before any treatment.

Hyperthyroidism in these 18- to 65-year-old patients was newly diagnosed, lasting under 2 months. The study's findings and limits: Among thyroid clonotypes expanded above 0.001 frequency, most also appeared in blood.

Amplification of the TCR beta CDR3 regions used RNA transcripts (as template). The workflow started with a first-round RT-PCR run with HTBI primers and then moved on to a second-round multiplex PCR. TCRdb reprocessed the multiplex PCR reads via MiXCR and lists one record per CDR3 protein. The repertoire holds a few hundred thousand distinct CDR3 sequences, with about a sixth as singletons. The V call is TRBV27, the J call TRBJ1-6; tentatively, D is TRBD1 (5 bases). The sequence came from an adult woman with stable Graves' hyperthyroidism. The material sequenced was peripheral blood. CDR3: CASSFRGNSPLHF. In DNA form, the CDR3 reads TGTGCCAGCAGTTTTAGGGGTAATTCACCCCTCCACTTT.